Below, 26 T cell receptor beta chains from the same sample are listed, as sequenced in a study of T cell responses to AZD1222 COVID-19 vaccine (dated by TCRdb to the early 2020s). Libraries were prepared through the immunoSEQ multiplex PCR assay. Drawn from immuneACCESS, this table holds only the in-frame rearrangements with V and J called that TCRdb kept. Clones are partly lost; checked studies trace under half to an unresolved V gene and leave the rest unexplained. A total of 90,000 to 150,000 clones appear in this sample, about 85% of them only once. The ten largest clonotypes hold approximately 6.6% of the sample. The sample's time point label, decoded: baseline before first vaccination. This material consisted of peripheral blood, taken on day 0 of AZD1222 vaccination. The origin of the receptors is an adult in good health.

The rearrangement joins TRBV29-1 to TRBJ2-1, with D possibly being TRBD1 (6 bases). V was clipped by 7 bases and J by 5 bases, with 12 bases between them. The length of the CDR3 is 12 residues. The germline V gene encodes CDR1 SQVTM and CDR2 ANQGSEA. Here the CDR3 reads CSAGHPDNEQFF. Written as DNA, the CDR3 is TGCAGCGCGGGACACCCAGACAATGAGCAGTTCTTC.

In the case of this clone: The same CDR3 also results from other DNA sequences found in this sample. The rearrangement links TRBV2 to TRBJ1-1; no reliable D call. This CDR3 spans 10 amino acids. V lost 4 bases, J lost 8 bases, and 5 bases lay in between. Germline V lookup: CDR1 SNHLY, CDR2 FYNNEI. CDR3 sequence: CASSVGEAFF. The CDR3 nucleotides read TGTGCCAGCAGTGTTGGAGAAGCTTTCTTT.

The chain combines TRBV29-1 with TRBJ2-7, with 10 bases fitting TRBD2. V lost 4 bases and J lost 0; bases outside the gene matches: 3. The length of the CDR3 is 14 residues. Germline V gene sequence: CDR1 SQVTM, CDR2 ANQGSEA. CDR3 DNA: TGCAGCGTTGGTCCTAGCGGGGGCTCCTACGAGCAGTACTTC. Translation gives CSVGPSGGSYEQYF.

The V and J genes are TRBV5-1 and TRBJ1-5; no firm D call. V shed 4 bases and J shed 3 bases, with 11 bases lying between them. CDR1 SGHRS and CDR2 YFSETQ come from the germline V gene. The length of the CDR3 is 14 residues. The CDR3 DNA follows: TGCGCCAGCAGCGAGGGAAATAACAATCAGCCCCAGCATTTT. It specifies CASSEGNNNQPQHF.

J is TRBJ1-6 and V is TRBV28; D not certain. V lost 6 bases to trimming and J lost 7 bases, with 16 bases between them. The CDR3 is made up of 15 amino acids. Germline lookup yields CDR1 MDHEN and CDR2 SYDVKM. The CDR3 region is CASSPSEARNSPLHF. The CDR3 nucleotides read TGTGCCAGCAGCCCGAGTGAGGCGCGGAATTCACCCCTCCACTTT.

The V gene is TRBV12-3 or TRBV12-4, the J gene TRBJ1-6; D might be TRBD1 (5 bases). The V gene lost 7 bases and the J gene lost 11 bases, with 12 bases spanning the gap. The CDR3 is 12 residues long. CDR3 nucleotide sequence: TGTGCCAGCACCGGGGGGTTGACACCCCTCCACTTT. Translated: CASTGGLTPLHF.

CDR3 nucleotide sequence: TGTGCCAGCTCACCAGCCTCACAGCCTACGAACACCGGGGAGCTGTTTTTT. This sequence encodes CASSPASQPTNTGELFF. This sequence joins TRBV18 and TRBJ2-2; unclear D gene. Germline CDR1 is KGHSH and CDR2 is LQKENI. The CDR3 sequence is 17 residues long. V lost 2 bases and J lost 0, with 13 bases in between.

J is TRBJ2-3 and V is TRBV7-2; 8 positions match TRBD1. J lost 0 bases, V lost 6 bases, and 2 bases had no gene match. The germline CDR1 and CDR2 sequences are SGHTA and FQGNSA. CDR3 length: 14 residues. CDR3: CASRDRASTDTQYF. CDR3 nucleotides: TGTGCCAGCAGGGACAGGGCCAGCACAGATACGCAGTATTTT.

The J gene is TRBJ1-3, the V gene TRBV6-1; D not resolved. The length of the CDR3 is 16 residues. V lost 4 bases, J lost 0 bases, and 13 bases lay in between. CDR1 and CDR2 from the germline V gene are MNHNS and SASEGT. DNA for the CDR3: TGTGCCAGCAGTGTCGACGGGATCTACTCTGGAAACACCATATATTTT. Amino acids: CASSVDGIYSGNTIYF.

This clone was seen a few times. This rearrangement joins TRBV11-3 to TRBJ1-2; 7 nucleotides agree with TRBD1. The CDR3 extends over 14 amino acids. The junction had 7 bases not matched to a gene; V was cut back by 5 bases and J by 4 bases. Germline V gene sequence: CDR1 SGHNT, CDR2 YENEEA. The CDR3 coding sequence is TGTGCCAGCAGCGACAGGGACGGGGGCTATGGCTACACCTTC. It yields the protein CASSDRDGGYGYTF.

The gene calls are TRBV10-3 and TRBJ1-2; D gene uncertain. The CDR3 is 11 amino acids. Germline values: CDR1 ENHRY, CDR2 SYGVKD. Trimming cost V 10 bases and J 1 base, with 7 bases left between them. This chain's CDR3 is CATQSNYGYTF. In DNA form, the CDR3 reads TGTGCCACCCAGAGTAACTATGGCTACACCTTC.

As for this clone: Other nucleotide sequences from this sample produce the same CDR3. This chain links TRBV25-1 with TRBJ1-5; tentative D call: TRBD1 (5 bases). Germline values: CDR1 MGHDK, CDR2 SYGVNS. The CDR3 contains 15 residues. V was shortened by 1 base and J by 6 bases, with 13 bases between the two germline ends. This chain's CDR3 is CASSESEGLGQPQHF. The DNA of the CDR3 is TGTGCCAGCAGTGAATCCGAGGGGTTGGGTCAGCCCCAGCATTTT.

This clone was picked up a small number of times. The chain couples TRBV6-2 or TRBV6-3 to TRBJ2-2; TRBD1 is a possible D gene (6 bases). The CDR3 is made up of 14 amino acids. V gave up 5 bases and J gave up 4 bases, with 11 bases separating them. Germline CDR1 reads MNHEY; CDR2 reads SVGEGT. CDR3 DNA sequence: TGTGCCAGCAGTAGGGACATTGCCACCGGGGAGCTGTTTTTT. Its protein product is CASSRDIATGELFF.

The chain uses TRBV30 and TRBJ1-2, with TRBD1 matching 10 bases. Germline-derived CDR1 and CDR2 are GTSNPN and SVGIG (reference sequence). Trimming cost V 4 bases and J 0 bases; bases outside gene matches: 14. The CDR3 runs to 18 residues. Written as DNA, the CDR3 is TGTGCCTGGACAGACCGGGGGACAGGGGTTCTCCCTAACTATGGCTACACCTTC. Translated: CAWTDRGTGVLPNYGYTF. Full variable domain (outside the CDR3, taken from reference TRBV30 and TRBJ1-2): SQTIHQWPATLVQPVGSPLSLECTVEGTSNPNLYWYRQAAGRGLQLLFYSVGIGQISSEVPQNLSASRPQDRQFILSSKKLLLSDSGFYLCAWTDRGTGVLPNYGYTFGSGTRLTVV.

The gene calls are TRBV19 and TRBJ1-1; tentative D call: TRBD1 (5 bases). This CDR3 is built from 12 residues. Germline V CDR1 and CDR2: LNHDA, SQIVND (reference sequence). Trimming removed 6 bases at V and 8 bases at J, with 13 bases between. For the CDR3, the DNA is TGTGCCAGTAGGATCACAGGAGAAGAAGCTTTCTTT. Its translation is CASRITGEEAFF.

V gene TRBV14 combines with J gene TRBJ2-3; 10 nucleotides match TRBD1. Germline values: CDR1 SGHDN, CDR2 FVKESK. The CDR3 runs 15 residues. V was clipped by 5 bases and J by 3 bases; unmatched bases: 5. CDR3 protein: CASSYDRGRTDTQYF. The DNA for the CDR3 is TGTGCCAGCAGCTATGACAGGGGGCGAACAGATACGCAGTATTTT.

The gene calls are TRBV6-5 and TRBJ1-1; D not certain. V was trimmed by 0 bases and J by 1 base, leaving 12 bases between them. The CDR3 has 16 residues. CDR1 and CDR2 from the germline V gene are MNHEY and SVGAGI. CDR3 DNA sequence: TGTGCCAGCAGTTACTCGATATGGCAGAAGAACACTGAAGCTTTCTTT. This sequence encodes CASSYSIWQKNTEAFF.

The chain has TRBV28 and TRBJ1-2; D unclear. From germline, CDR1 is MDHEN and CDR2 SYDVKM. V was clipped by 5 bases and J by 2 bases, with 6 bases between them. There are 12 residues in the CDR3. The CDR3 reads CASSVVNYGYTF. The CDR3 coding sequence is TGTGCCAGCAGTGTAGTCAACTATGGCTACACCTTC.

J is TRBJ2-1 and V is TRBV12-3 or TRBV12-4; D not certain. V dropped 2 bases and J dropped 4 bases, with 6 bases sitting between them. The CDR3 contains 13 residues. DNA of the CDR3: TGTGCCAGCAGTTTAAGGGAATACAATGAGCAGTTCTTC. Encoded protein: CASSLREYNEQFF.

The CDR3 here is CASSNLEGGKGLFF. CDR3 nucleotide sequence: TGCGCCAGCAGCAACCTGGAGGGGGGAAAGGGACTGTTTTTT. The V gene is TRBV5-1, the J gene TRBJ1-4, with D perhaps TRBD1 (6 bases). The CDR3 spans 14 residues. V was shortened by 4 bases and J by 13 bases, with 20 bases between the two germline ends. The germline CDR1 and CDR2 sequences are SGHRS and YFSETQ.

The chain combines TRBV7-2 with TRBJ1-1; 7 bases are shared with TRBD1. V was pared by 4 bases and J by 3 bases, with 11 bases of the junction left unmatched. Germline CDR1 and CDR2: SGHTA and FQGNSA. CDR3 length equals 16 residues. CDR3 coding DNA: TGTGCCAGCAGCTCACTCACAGGGGTCCGGCACACTGAAGCTTTCTTT. Translated, it gives CASSSLTGVRHTEAFF.

This clone is termed medium-sized. This chain uses TRBV2 with TRBJ2-7; a weak D match, TRBD1 (5 bases). V shed 6 bases and J shed 2 bases, with 14 bases lying between them. Germline CDR1 is SNHLY and CDR2 is FYNNEI. This CDR3 has 14 amino acids. As DNA, the CDR3 is TGTGCCAGCAGGGACCCAGGGATCACCTACGAGCAGTACTTC. Amino acids: CASRDPGITYEQYF. The whole variable domain, filled in from reference TRBV2 and TRBJ2-7, reads EPEVTQTPSHQVTQMGQEVILRCVPISNHLYFYWYRQILGQKVEFLVSFYNNEISEKSEIFDDQFSVERPDGSNFTLKIRSTKLEDSAMYFCASRDPGITYEQYFGPGTRLTVT.

In this sample, this clone turned up once. Other DNA sequences from this sample encode an identical CDR3 as well. The chain uses TRBV29-1 and TRBJ2-7; D not certain. This CDR3 comprises 14 residues. The germline V gene has CDR1 SQVTM and CDR2 ANQGSEA. Trimming shortened V by 3 bases and J by 0 bases, and 12 bases separated the two germline ends. In nucleotides, the CDR3 is TGCAGCGTTGAGGACGGCACCAGCTCCTACGAGCAGTACTTC. It encodes CSVEDGTSSYEQYF.

V and J are TRBV19 and TRBJ1-1; D possibly corresponds to TRBD1 (5 bases). The CDR3 covers 14 residues. Germline V gives CDR1 LNHDA, CDR2 SQIVND (reference sequence). The V gene lost 3 bases and the J gene lost 5 bases, with 13 bases spanning the gap. The CDR3 DNA reads as TGTGCCAGTAGTATGCGCAGGGCGGCGACTGAAGCTTTCTTT. Translating it yields CASSMRRAATEAFF. The full variable domain, completed using reference TRBV19 and TRBJ1-1, is DGGITQSPKYLFRKEGQNVTLSCEQNLNHDAMYWYRQDPGQGLRLIYYSQIVNDFQKGDIAEGYSVSREKKESFPLTVTSAQKNPTAFYLCASSMRRAATEAFFGQGTRLTVV.

The chain recombines TRBV12-3 or TRBV12-4 with TRBJ1-2; a weak D match, TRBD1 (5 bases). There are 13 residues in the CDR3. The V and J ends lost 3 bases and 4 bases respectively, with 9 bases between them. The CDR3 nucleotides read TGTGCCAGCAGTTTTGGGACGGCCTATGGCTACACCTTC. Its translation: CASSFGTAYGYTF.

This clone was observed a handful of times. The rearrangement uses TRBV5-1 and TRBJ1-1; 8 positions agree with TRBD1. Germline values: CDR1 SGHRS, CDR2 YFSETQ. J gave up 5 bases and V 4 bases, and 10 bases lay outside the gene matches. The length of the CDR3 is 15 residues. The DNA for the CDR3 is TGCGCCAGCAGCCCATGGACAGGGCCGGGGACTGAAGCTTTCTTT. It encodes CASSPWTGPGTEAFF.